A selection of T cell receptor beta chains follows, all from one sample in a study of blood T cell repertoires in COVID-19. Clones were read by immunoSEQ multiplex PCR, and TCRdb kept only the in-frame ones, dropping some. The sample comprises over 150,000 clones, around 85% of which are singletons, and around 21% rests with the top ten. What was sequenced was peripheral blood. These TCRs come from a man in his 70s with active or convalescent COVID-19. Both conserved end residues are part of each CDR3. A D gene is named only where the DNA matches it firmly. Some rows mark clone size as missing; the rest say once, few, many or name a class of expanded clone.

CAWSITGDRWQYF	TGTGCCTGGAGTATAACAGGGGATCGATGGCAGTATTTT	TRBV30	TRBD1	TRBJ2-3	13	-
CASSPHGTVDTGELFF	TGTGCCAGCAGTCCCCATGGGACAGTGGATACCGGGGAGCTGTTTTTT	TRBV27	TRBD1	TRBJ2-2	16	-
CASSVRGDKNTGELFF	TGTGCCAGCAGCGTAAGAGGGGACAAGAACACCGGGGAGCTGTTTTTT	TRBV9	-	TRBJ2-2	16	-
CASSYSRNYSNQPQHF	TGTGCCAGCAGTTATTCCAGAAATTATAGCAATCAGCCCCAGCATTTT	TRBV6-8	-	TRBJ1-5	16	-
CASSQGQGRYGYTF	TGTGCCAGCAGCCAAGGACAGGGCCGCTATGGCTACACCTTC	TRBV14	TRBD1	TRBJ1-2	14	-
CASSLGQPGLYRLHF	TGTGCCAGCAGTTTAGGGCAGCCTGGGTTGTATCGCCTCCACTTT	TRBV27	-	TRBJ1-6	15	-
CASSYPLGRPASYEQYF	TGTGCCAGCAGTTACCCGTTAGGCAGACCAGCGTCCTACGAGCAGTACTTC	TRBV6-2/TRBV6-3	-	TRBJ2-7	17	-
CASSLLAGGPWNEQFF	TGTGCCAGCAGCCTACTAGCGGGGGGCCCCTGGAATGAGCAGTTCTTC	TRBV5-4	TRBD2	TRBJ2-1	16	-
CASSLSDRGLAFF	TGTGCCAGCAGTTTATCGGACAGGGGGCTAGCTTTCTTT	TRBV28	TRBD1	TRBJ1-1	13	-
CASSLVGGTSGTVNEQFF	TGTGCCAGCAGCTTAGTAGGTGGGACTAGCGGAACAGTAAATGAGCAGTTCTTC	TRBV7-2	TRBD2	TRBJ2-1	18	-
CASETGSDSPLHF	TGTGCCAGTGAGACAGGGTCGGATTCACCCCTCCACTTT	TRBV5-5	TRBD1	TRBJ1-6	13	-
CASSRTPWGYTF	TGTGCCAGCAGTCGGACACCTTGGGGCTACACCTTC	TRBV28	-	TRBJ1-2	12	-
CAWSGAGLTDTQYF	TGTGCCTGGAGTGGTGCGGGGCTCACAGATACGCAGTATTTT	TRBV30	-	TRBJ2-3	14	-
CASSVVAGGTGNTIYF	TGTGCCAGCAGCGTAGTGGCAGGGGGCACAGGAAACACCATATATTTT	TRBV9	TRBD1	TRBJ1-3	16	once
CATSRDPQPNTEAFF	TGTGCCACCAGCAGAGATCCACAACCGAACACTGAAGCTTTCTTT	TRBV15	-	TRBJ1-1	15	-
CASSLGQGAYEQFF	TGTGCCAGCAGCTTAGGTCAGGGGGCGTATGAGCAGTTCTTC	TRBV7-9	TRBD1	TRBJ2-1	14	-
CAIRGDRGGGYTF	TGTGCCATCAGAGGGGACAGGGGAGGTGGCTACACCTTC	TRBV10-3	TRBD1	TRBJ1-2	13	once
CASSPRTSGNTDTQYF	TGTGCCAGCAGCCCGCGGACTAGCGGAAACACAGATACGCAGTATTTT	TRBV7-2	TRBD2	TRBJ2-3	16	-
CASSLWDSPDYEQYF	TGTGCCAGCAGCCTGTGGGACAGCCCTGACTACGAGCAGTACTTC	TRBV11-2	TRBD1	TRBJ2-7	15	-
CASSFFGAYEAFF	TGTGCCAGCAGCTTTTTTGGGGCTTACGAAGCTTTCTTT	TRBV7-9	-	TRBJ1-1	13	-
CASMSGASNEKLFF	TGCGCCAGCATGAGTGGGGCCTCTAATGAAAAACTGTTTTTT	TRBV5-1	-	TRBJ1-4	14	-
CASSYTSRGSYNEQFF	TGTGCCAGCAGTTACACGAGCAGGGGATCCTACAATGAGCAGTTCTTC	TRBV6-2/TRBV6-3	-	TRBJ2-1	16	-
CASRNRGQGNEKLFF	TGTGCCAGTAGGAACAGGGGGCAGGGTAATGAAAAACTGTTTTTT	TRBV19	TRBD1	TRBJ1-4	15	-
CASSQGGGLNYGYTF	TGCGCCAGCAGCCAAGGGGGGGGGCTTAACTATGGCTACACCTTC	TRBV4-1	-	TRBJ1-2	15	-
CASSLEPGRRETQYF	TGTGCCAGCAGCTTAGAGCCAGGTCGTCGAGAGACCCAGTACTTC	TRBV7-9	-	TRBJ2-5	15	-
CASSHSYDSMNTEAFF	TGTGCCAGCAGCCACTCGTACGACAGCATGAACACTGAAGCTTTCTTT	TRBV4-2	-	TRBJ1-1	16	-
CASSPGEGSPQHF	TGTGCCAGCTCACCTGGCGAGGGATCGCCCCAGCATTTT	TRBV18	-	TRBJ1-5	13	-
CATSARDRGTDTQYF	TGTGCCACCAGTGCCCGGGACAGGGGCACAGATACGCAGTATTTT	TRBV24-1	TRBD1	TRBJ2-3	15	-
CASSSWGRAGNTIYF	TGTGCCAGCAGCTCCTGGGGCCGCGCTGGAAACACCATATATTTT	TRBV11-2	-	TRBJ1-3	15	-
CASSPSGGPNQPQHF	TGTGCCAGCAGTCCCTCCGGAGGCCCCAATCAGCCCCAGCATTTT	TRBV6-6	-	TRBJ1-5	15	-
CASSVGRGPGETQYF	TGTGCCAGCAGCGTAGGGAGGGGCCCAGGGGAGACCCAGTACTTC	TRBV9	-	TRBJ2-5	15	few
CACSQGAGNQPQHF	TGTGCCTGTTCACAGGGGGCTGGCAATCAGCCCCAGCATTTT	TRBV30	TRBD1	TRBJ1-5	14	-
CASSLPGTGFEKLFF	TGTGCCAGTAGTCTTCCCGGGACAGGGTTTGAAAAACTGTTTTTT	TRBV19	TRBD1	TRBJ1-4	15	-
CASTTSMSSYNEQFF	TGTGCCAGCACTACTAGTATGAGCTCCTACAATGAGCAGTTCTTC	TRBV6-5	-	TRBJ2-1	15	-
CASTPGDQPQHF	TGTGCCAGCACCCCAGGGGATCAGCCCCAGCATTTT	TRBV12-3/TRBV12-4	-	TRBJ1-5	12	-
CASSSLAGDTYEQYF	TGTGCCAGCAGCTCATTAGCGGGCGATACCTACGAGCAGTACTTC	TRBV11-2	TRBD2	TRBJ2-7	15	few
CASSLQRNTEAFF	TGTGCCAGCAGCCTTCAGCGGAACACTGAAGCTTTCTTT	TRBV12-3/TRBV12-4	-	TRBJ1-1	13	-
CASSQEVQWAGDYGYTF	TGTGCCAGCAGCCAAGAAGTCCAGTGGGCAGGGGACTATGGCTACACCTTC	TRBV3-1/TRBV3-2	-	TRBJ1-2	17	-
CASSLLGGQGAGEQYF	TGTGCCAGCAGTCTCCTCGGGGGACAGGGGGCGGGCGAGCAGTACTTC	TRBV27	TRBD1	TRBJ2-7	16	-
CASSPRDSLNYEQYF	TGCGCCAGCAGCCCTCGGGACAGTTTAAACTACGAGCAGTACTTC	TRBV4-3	TRBD1	TRBJ2-7	15	-
CASSFGDGGGNQPQHF	TGCGCCAGCAGCTTTGGGGACGGGGGTGGTAATCAGCCCCAGCATTTT	TRBV4-1	-	TRBJ1-5	16	-
CASSLARGRGGGEQFF	TGTGCCAGCAGCTTGGCCAGAGGGAGGGGTGGTGGTGAGCAGTTCTTC	TRBV5-5	TRBD2	TRBJ2-1	16	few
CASSGAGQSYAEAFF	TGCGCCAGCAGCGGTGCGGGACAGTCGTACGCTGAAGCTTTCTTT	TRBV5-1	TRBD1	TRBJ1-1	15	-
CAWSGSGRDTQYF	TGTGCCTGGAGTGGCAGTGGCCGCGATACGCAGTATTTT	TRBV30	-	TRBJ2-3	13	-
CASSIPLNEKLFF	TGTGCCAGTAGTATACCTCTTAATGAAAAACTGTTTTTT	TRBV19	-	TRBJ1-4	13	-
CASSSESGYGYTF	TGCGCCAGCAGCAGCGAAAGCGGCTATGGCTACACCTTC	TRBV4-3	-	TRBJ1-2	13	-
CASSPTGTPNEQFF	TGTGCCAGCAGCCCAACTGGGACACCGAATGAGCAGTTCTTC	TRBV9	-	TRBJ2-1	14	-
CASGQGRGGYTF	TGTGCCAGCGGACAGGGTCGAGGGGGCTACACCTTC	TRBV7-2	TRBD1	TRBJ1-2	12	-
CASSSLPVPGNTIYF	TGTGCCAGCAGCTCTCTCCCAGTTCCTGGAAACACCATATATTTT	TRBV7-2	-	TRBJ1-3	15	-
CASSPPDSYEKLFF	TGTGCCAGCTCACCCCCGGACAGTTATGAAAAACTGTTTTTT	TRBV18	-	TRBJ1-4	14	-
CASSLYGAKKDQPQHF	TGTGCCAGCAGTTTATATGGGGCCAAGAAGGATCAGCCCCAGCATTTT	TRBV28	-	TRBJ1-5	16	-
CASSLNQGSTEAFF	TGTGCCAGCAGCTTAAATCAGGGTTCGACTGAAGCTTTCTTT	TRBV7-9	-	TRBJ1-1	14	once